This TCR beta chain appears in the sequencing data of a study of patients and donors after allogeneic stem cell transplantation. One entry per CDR3 protein results from TCRdb running MiXCR on the RT-PCR reads. This sample has about 960,000 distinct CDR3 sequences, with about 20% found just once. This CDR3 has 18 amino acids. Deletions cut 3 bases from V and 0 bases from J, with 18 bases between. Germline-derived CDR1 and CDR2 are SGHAT and FQNNGV. The source is a human donor who was either an allogeneic HSCT recipient or a stem cell or donor lymphocyte infusion donor (not recorded which). It is not recorded whose cells these are; they may come from a transplant donor. The chain employs TRBV11-2 and TRBJ2-1; D call uncertain. The sample was blood, either unsorted or a sorted T cell fraction (not recorded which). The CDR3 here is CASSFPHLGASSYNEQFF. The CDR3 nucleotides are TGTGCCAGCAGCTTCCCTCATCTTGGAGCGAGCTCCTACAATGAGCAGTTCTTC.